Following are 32 T cell receptor beta chains from one sample sequenced in a study of blood T cells in healthy people across ages. A second about 6 to 12 cycle PCR used barcoded and J-beta primers. TCRdb independently ran MiXCR on the 5' RACE reads; one entry per CDR3 protein. Seen here are roughly 800,000 distinct CDR3 sequences, about 25% observed once, and the top ten hold more than 3%. The same data also contributed to another study, on T cells of mothers and their children.

The material sequenced was blood. Receptors originate from a boy aged 5-17 years in good health.

The V and J genes are TRBV25-1 and TRBJ2-7; 8 bases are shared with TRBD1. Unmatched junction bases numbered 22, after V lost 3 bases and J lost 12 bases. CDR1 and CDR2 from the germline V gene are MGHDK and SYGVNS. This CDR3 has 17 residues. CDR3 residues: CASSDGPLDRANRALYF. CDR3 nucleotides: TGTGCCAGCAGTGATGGACCCCTGGACAGGGCCAATCGGGCCCTGTACTTC.

The CDR3 here is CASSYLGPPSQETQYF. The CDR3 nucleotides read TGTGCCAGCAGTTATCTTGGACCCCCCTCACAAGAGACCCAGTACTTC. The chain is built from TRBV6-2 or TRBV6-3 and TRBJ2-5; no reliable D call. Germline V gene lookup returns CDR1 MNHEY and CDR2 SVGEGT. The length of the CDR3 is 16 residues. Trimming stripped 3 bases from V and 2 bases from J, with 16 bases between.

The gene calls are TRBV6-5 and TRBJ2-2; possible D gene TRBD1, 5 bases. The CDR3 is made up of 15 amino acids. Germline CDR1 is MNHEY and CDR2 is SVGAGI. Trimming took 6 bases from V and 2 from J, leaving 13 bases between them. Here the CDR3 reads CASSQGWYNTGELFF. As DNA, the CDR3 is TGTGCCAGCAGCCAGGGTTGGTACAACACCGGGGAGCTGTTTTTT.

This chain links TRBV9 with TRBJ1-2; no firm D call. The ends were cut back, 0 bases at V and 4 bases at J, with 10 bases in the middle. Germline V gene lookup returns CDR1 SGDLS and CDR2 YYNGEE. CDR3 length: 14 amino acids. CDR3 DNA: TGTGCCAGCAGCGTAGACCCGGGAGGCTATGGCTACACCTTC. Encoded protein: CASSVDPGGYGYTF.

This clonotype was detected a few times. J is TRBJ2-7 and V is TRBV4-3; no reliable D call. V lost 5 bases and J lost 3, with 17 bases in between. The length of the CDR3 is 15 residues. CDR1 is LGHNA and CDR2 is YSLEER in the germline V gene. This CDR3 reads CASSESTLQSYEQYF. In DNA form, the CDR3 reads TGCGCCAGCAGCGAAAGTACCCTTCAAAGCTACGAGCAGTACTTC.

This chain uses TRBV7-8 with TRBJ2-5; D gene uncertain. Germline assignment: CDR1 SGHVS and CDR2 FQNEAQ. The CDR3 consists of 15 residues. Trimming removed 1 base at V and 2 bases at J, with 11 bases between. The CDR3 DNA sequence: TGTGCCAGCAGCTTAGGTAGCTGGGAACAAGAGACCCAGTACTTC. It is translated as CASSLGSWEQETQYF.

The J gene is TRBJ2-5, the V gene TRBV20-1; D may match TRBD1 or TRBD2 (5 bases each). The germline CDR1 and CDR2 sequences are DFQATT and SNEGSKA (reference sequence). This CDR3 contains 13 residues. V lost 5 bases, J lost 9 bases, and 19 bases lay in between. For the CDR3, the DNA is TGCAGTGCTGGGGCCGGACGGTTGGAGGCCCAGTACTTC. Translating it yields CSAGAGRLEAQYF.

V usage is TRBV7-3 and J usage is TRBJ2-1; D could derive from TRBD1 or TRBD2 (6 bases each). V gave up 3 bases and J gave up 4 bases, with 13 bases separating them. The germline V gene has CDR1 SGHTA and CDR2 FQGTGA. There are 15 residues in the CDR3. DNA of the CDR3: TGTGCCAGCAGCTTGGTCGGGGGCCTATACAATGAGCAGTTCTTC. It is translated as CASSLVGGLYNEQFF.

The rearrangement uses TRBV29-1 and TRBJ2-1; TRBD2 might be the D (5 bases). Germline V lookup: CDR1 SQVTM, CDR2 ANQGSEA. The CDR3 is 12 residues long. Trimming left V 4 bases short and J 9 bases short, with 13 bases between. The CDR3 nucleotides read TGCAGCGTTGGGACTTTTGGAGGTGAGCAGTTCTTC. As protein: CSVGTFGGEQFF.

This chain uses TRBV24-1 with TRBJ2-3; 7 nucleotides match TRBD1. This CDR3 has 15 residues. Germline V gene lookup returns CDR1 KGHDR and CDR2 SFDVKD. After removal of 2 bases from V and 6 bases from J, the junction contained 7 bases not matched to a gene. In DNA, the CDR3 is TGTGCCACCAGTGATTGGGACAGCGGTAGCGATACGCAGTATTTT. Its translation is CATSDWDSGSDTQYF.

The CDR3: CASSEGASFGGETQYF. CDR3 nucleotides: TGTGCCAGCAGTGAAGGGGCCTCTTTTGGGGGGGAGACCCAGTACTTC. The V call is TRBV6-1, the J call TRBJ2-5, with a possible D match to TRBD2 (6 bases). V dropped 1 base and J dropped 5 bases, with 17 bases sitting between them. Germline CDR1 and CDR2: MNHNS and SASEGT. The CDR3 covers 16 residues.

This rearrangement joins TRBV7-8 to TRBJ2-3; D remains unclear. CDR3 length equals 19 residues. Trimming shortened V by 7 bases and J by 2 bases, and 28 bases separated the two germline ends. CDR1 SGHVS and CDR2 FQNEAQ come from the germline V gene. The DNA of the CDR3 is TGTGCCAGCACCTCGACGCGGTCTTCTGATGGGGAACTCACAGATACGCAGTATTTT. Residues: CASTSTRSSDGELTDTQYF.

The rearrangement joins TRBV7-6 to TRBJ2-7, with D possibly TRBD1 on 6 matching bases. CDR1 and CDR2 from the germline V gene are SGHVS and FNYEAQ. Trimming left V 5 bases short and J 3 bases short, with 14 bases between. This CDR3 comprises 14 residues. This CDR3 is CASSQQGPFYEQYF. In DNA, the CDR3 is TGTGCCAGCAGCCAACAGGGTCCCTTCTACGAGCAGTACTTC.

The rearrangement links TRBV6-1 to TRBJ1-5, with 9 bases lining up with TRBD1. Trimming at V came to 6 bases and at J to 6 bases, leaving 3 bases not matched to a gene. CDR1 is MNHNS and CDR2 is SASEGT in the germline V gene. The CDR3 is made up of 13 amino acids. CDR3: CASSKDRGQPQHF. CDR3 sequence (DNA): TGTGCCAGCAGCAAGGACAGGGGTCAGCCCCAGCATTTT.

The count of this clonotype is one. This chain connects TRBV7-9 to TRBJ2-3; 10 bases match TRBD2. The V and J ends lost 10 bases and 4 bases, in that order; junction bases with no gene match: 11. There are 15 residues in the CDR3. Germline V gene lookup returns CDR1 SEHNR and CDR2 FQNEAQ (reference sequence). The CDR3 protein is CATRSGTSAADTQYF. The CDR3 DNA reads as TGTGCCACCCGATCGGGGACTAGCGCCGCAGATACGCAGTATTTT.

V usage is TRBV29-1 and J usage is TRBJ2-3; D possibly corresponds to TRBD1 (6 bases). The ends were cut back, 1 base at V and 4 bases at J, with 15 bases in the middle. The CDR3 totals 15 residues. The germline V gene encodes CDR1 SQVTM and CDR2 ANQGSEA. This CDR3 reads CSVEASRGQADTQYF. The CDR3 nucleotides read TGCAGCGTTGAAGCGTCCAGGGGTCAAGCAGATACGCAGTATTTT.

The chain links TRBV29-1 to TRBJ2-5; 7 nucleotides line up with TRBD1. The end of the DNA aligns better with TRBJ2-1, so the J call may be wrong. Germline V gene lookup returns CDR1 SQVTM and CDR2 ANQGSEA. The CDR3 covers 14 residues. CDR3 sequence reads: CSVENRGFGNEQFF. The DNA of the CDR3 is TGCAGCGTTGAAAACAGGGGTTTCGGGAATGAGCAGTTCTTC.

This rearrangement joins TRBV20-1 to TRBJ1-1; D possibly corresponds to TRBD1 (5 bases). The CDR3 totals 13 residues. Germline V CDR1 and CDR2: DFQATT, SNEGSKA (reference sequence). V gave up 1 base and J gave up 3 bases, with 9 bases separating them. The CDR3 coding sequence is TGCAGTGCTAGAGGGGGCTCTGACACTGAAGCTTTCTTT. It translates to CSARGGSDTEAFF.

Written as DNA, the CDR3 is TGTGCCAGCACCTGGGACCAAAACACCGGGGAGCTGTTTTTT. Translating it yields CASTWDQNTGELFF. The J gene is TRBJ2-2, the V gene TRBV3-1, with D possibly called TRBD1 or TRBD2 (5 bases each). From germline, CDR1 is LGHDT and CDR2 YNNKEL (reference sequence). Between the trimmed V and J ends, which lost 7 bases and 2 bases, there was a span of 11 bases. The CDR3 has 14 amino acids. Complete variable domain (other parts from reference TRBV3-1 and TRBJ2-2): DTAVSQTPKYLVTQMGNDKSIKCEQNLGHDTMYWYKQDSKKFLKIMFSYNNKELIINETVPNRFSPKSPDKAHLNLHINSLELGDSAVYFCASTWDQNTGELFFGEGSRLTVL.

The chain is built from TRBV7-9 and TRBJ1-3; D possibly corresponds to TRBD1 (6 bases). With 4 bases removed from V and 4 bases from J, the gap between germline ends came to 17 bases. The CDR3 totals 16 residues. Germline-derived CDR1 and CDR2 are SEHNR and FQNEAQ (reference sequence). This CDR3 reads CASSSTGGALGNTIYF. CDR3 bases: TGTGCCAGCAGCTCAACGGGGGGGGCGTTGGGAAACACCATATATTTT.

This clonotype has a handful of counts. This sequence joins TRBV6-5 and TRBJ1-1, with 9 bases aligning to TRBD1. The CDR3 contains 16 residues. V was pared by 7 bases and J by 7 bases, with 16 bases of the junction left unmatched. The germline V gene encodes CDR1 MNHEY and CDR2 SVGAGI. The CDR3 is CASTPGDREPDFEAFF. The DNA for the CDR3 is TGTGCCAGCACCCCCGGGGACAGGGAGCCCGATTTTGAAGCTTTCTTT.

The chain is built from TRBV30 and TRBJ2-1; 10 bases map to TRBD2. Gene TRBJ2-5 matches the end of the DNA better, so the J call may be wrong. CDR3 size: 14 residues. Germline CDR1 reads GTSNPN; CDR2 reads SVGIG (reference sequence). CDR3 loop: CAFRPGLAMETQYF. CDR3 in DNA: TGTGCCTTTAGACCGGGACTAGCGATGGAGACCCAGTACTTC.

The chain is built from TRBV18 and TRBJ1-1, with unresolved D. There are 13 residues in the CDR3. The germline V gene has CDR1 KGHSH and CDR2 LQKENI. V gave up 3 bases and J gave up 4 bases, with 9 bases separating them. CDR3: CASSPPKGTEAFF. CDR3 bases: TGTGCCAGCTCACCGCCCAAGGGCACTGAAGCTTTCTTT.

This clonotype was detected only a few times. This rearrangement joins TRBV27 to TRBJ1-1, with no clear D. V dropped 2 bases and J dropped 4 bases, with 14 bases sitting between them. The CDR3 contains 15 residues. CDR1 is MNHEY and CDR2 is SMNVEV in the germline V gene (reference sequence). CDR3 loop: CASSLTDQPATEAFF. For the CDR3, the DNA is TGTGCCAGCAGTTTAACGGACCAACCGGCCACTGAAGCTTTCTTT.

The chain joins TRBV6-2 or TRBV6-3 to TRBJ2-1; D tentatively fits TRBD1 or TRBD2 (5 bases each). The CDR3 covers 13 residues. The germline V gene has CDR1 MNHEY and CDR2 SVGEGT. Trimming removed 7 bases from V and 7 bases from J, with 14 bases in between. The CDR3 here is CASIGGVRNEQFF. The CDR3 DNA is TGTGCCAGCATTGGGGGTGTAAGGAATGAGCAGTTCTTC.

This chain connects TRBV5-1 to TRBJ2-1; no clear D. V lost 4 bases and J 8 bases, leaving 10 bases between the germline ends. The CDR3 runs 12 residues. CDR1 SGHRS and CDR2 YFSETQ come from the germline V gene. CDR3 nucleotides: TGCGCCAGCAGCGGCACAGTGGATGAGCAGTTCTTC. Its protein product is CASSGTVDEQFF.

V gene TRBV29-1 combines with J gene TRBJ2-1, with TRBD2 matching over 7 bases. The CDR3 sequence is 13 residues long. In germline, CDR1 is SQVTM, CDR2 ANQGSEA. The junction had 3 bases not matched to a gene; V was cut back by 2 bases and J by 5 bases. CDR3 loop: CSVERLADNEQFF. CDR3 coding DNA: TGCAGCGTTGAACGACTAGCCGACAATGAGCAGTTCTTC.

This clonotype occurred a few times. The chain links TRBV2 to TRBJ2-5, with D possibly being TRBD1 (5 bases). This CDR3 is built from 16 residues. CDR1 SNHLY and CDR2 FYNNEI come from the germline V gene. Trimming took off 5 bases at V and 4 bases at J, with 20 bases between the two ends. In DNA form, the CDR3 reads TGTGCCAGCAGTCGACAGACACGTGGGGTCGGAGAGACCCAGTACTTC. Translated: CASSRQTRGVGETQYF.

CDR3 residues: CASSQGTSARTDTQYF. The CDR3 nucleotides are TGCGCCAGCAGCCAAGGGACTAGCGCGCGCACAGATACGCAGTATTTT. This chain connects TRBV4-3 to TRBJ2-3; 9 nucleotides agree with TRBD2. V shed 1 base and J 1 base; nucleotides not matched to a gene: 3. CDR1 and CDR2 from the germline V gene are LGHNA and YSLEER. The CDR3 length is 16 residues.

As to this clonotype: Mismatch with germline at one junction end may stem from a read error. This chain uses TRBV14 with TRBJ1-6, with 7 bases lining up with TRBD1. Looked up from germline, CDR1 is SGHDN and CDR2 is FVKESK. The CDR3 has 16 residues. CDR3 in DNA: TGCGCCAGCAGCCACGCCCGGGACAGCCTGAATTCACCCCTCCACTTT. This gives the protein CASSHARDSLNSPLHF.

This rearrangement joins TRBV6-6 to TRBJ2-3; 8 bases line up with TRBD2. There are 14 residues in the CDR3. J gave up 3 bases and V 11 bases, and 10 bases lay outside the gene matches. The V gene's germline CDR1 is MNHNY and CDR2 SVGAGI (reference sequence). The CDR3: CASRGAGGTDTQYF. The CDR3 DNA reads as TGTGCCTCCCGGGGGGCGGGAGGTACAGATACGCAGTATTTT.

CDR3 bases: TGTGCCAGCAGCCCGTGGACAGGGGACCAAGAGACCCAGTACTTC. It specifies CASSPWTGDQETQYF. The V and J genes are TRBV3-1 and TRBJ2-5, with 9 bases matching TRBD1. V dropped 4 bases and J dropped 0; count of bases not matched to a gene: 3. The CDR3 runs to 15 residues. The germline V gene has CDR1 LGHDT and CDR2 YNNKEL (reference sequence).